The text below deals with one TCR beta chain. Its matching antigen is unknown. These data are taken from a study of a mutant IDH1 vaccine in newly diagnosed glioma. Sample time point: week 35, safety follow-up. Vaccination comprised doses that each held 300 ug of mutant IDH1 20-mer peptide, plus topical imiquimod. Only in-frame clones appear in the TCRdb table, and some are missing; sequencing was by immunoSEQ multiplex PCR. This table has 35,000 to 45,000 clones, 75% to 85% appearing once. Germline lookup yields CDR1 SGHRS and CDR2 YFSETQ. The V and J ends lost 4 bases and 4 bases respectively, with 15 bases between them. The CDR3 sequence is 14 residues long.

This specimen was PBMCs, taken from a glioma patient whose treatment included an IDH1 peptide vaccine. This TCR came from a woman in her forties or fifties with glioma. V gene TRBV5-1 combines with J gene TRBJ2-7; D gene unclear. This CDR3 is CASSPSQLIYEQYF. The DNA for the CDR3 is TGCGCCAGCAGCCCTTCCCAACTGATATACGAGCAGTACTTC.